This TCR beta chain comes out of a study of blood T cell repertoires in COVID-19 (dated by TCRdb to 2018 to 2021). Concerning the study at large: Collaborator samples came from the United States, Italy and Spain and covered acute and convalescent phases of COVID-19. The prospective study material was composed of cDNA or gDNA derived from T cells, B-cell-depleted T cells, or PBMCs. Samples came from the ongoing ImmuneRACE study (first 160 participants) plus 1,254 subjects from 6 global collaborators. A freely available public database, intended as a resource for researchers studying the immune response to SARS-CoV-2, is where the repertoires were released. HLA class I and class II types, where available, came from metadata supplied by the sample provider rather than from assay-based typing. Deeply sampled blood TCRbeta repertoires from subjects exposed to, actively infected with, or recovered from COVID-19 were included in the dataset. A de-identified subject ID, COVID-19 status, age in years and sex were almost always included in the sample metadata. Overall study outcomes, separate from this receptor: The quantity of clinical and demographic metadata differed by source and by participant and was supplied without curation.

The immunoSEQ Assay, a bias-controlled multiplex PCR, was used to amplify TCRbeta CDR3 regions from genomic DNA. Turning to the authors' computational methods: The number of nucleated cells in each sample was estimated from the amplification of reference gene primers within the assay. Sequence reads were collapsed and filtered to measure the absolute abundance of every unique TCRbeta CDR3 rearrangement. For each sample, productive Simpson clonality was calculated as the square root of Simpson's diversity index across productive rearrangements. Drawn from immuneACCESS, this table holds only the in-frame rearrangements with V and J called that TCRdb kept. Clones are partly lost; checked studies trace under half to an unresolved V gene and leave the rest unexplained. V, J and clone size derive from that table, while D and trimming were established from the DNA sequence. Counted in this sample were 75,000 to 85,000 clones; approximately 78% of them appeared once. Roughly 7.4% of the sample lies in the top ten.

Points on this clone: Its recognized antigen is unknown. Base qualities are not provided; no much larger clone lies one nucleotide away.

Reading from cysteine to phenylalanine, the CDR3 counts 12 amino acids. Only the CDR3 region is kept as DNA, spanning 36 bases read in frame from base 1. Via the germline V gene, CDR1 is SNHLY and CDR2 FYNNEI. V was cut back by 6 bases and J by 1 base, leaving a gap of 7 bases between them. Collaborating institutions collected whole blood in K2EDTA tubes following their own protocols. For TCRbeta analysis, collaborators shipped samples as frozen whole blood, isolated PBMCs, or DNA extracted from either of those sample types. The sequence derives from a human donor in a cohort sampled during active COVID-19. Sequencing was performed on peripheral blood. The sequence joins TRBV2 to TRBJ2-7, and possibly TRBD1, on 5 matching bases. The nucleotide sequence is TGTGCCAGCAGCGGACAATCCTACGAGCAGTACTTC. Translation gives CASSGQSYEQYF. With the rest looked up from the reference TRBV2 and TRBJ2-7 genes rather than sequenced, the full variable domain is EPEVTQTPSHQVTQMGQEVILRCVPISNHLYFYWYRQILGQKVEFLVSFYNNEISEKSEIFDDQFSVERPDGSNFTLKIRSTKLEDSAMYFCASSGQSYEQYFGPGTRLTVT.